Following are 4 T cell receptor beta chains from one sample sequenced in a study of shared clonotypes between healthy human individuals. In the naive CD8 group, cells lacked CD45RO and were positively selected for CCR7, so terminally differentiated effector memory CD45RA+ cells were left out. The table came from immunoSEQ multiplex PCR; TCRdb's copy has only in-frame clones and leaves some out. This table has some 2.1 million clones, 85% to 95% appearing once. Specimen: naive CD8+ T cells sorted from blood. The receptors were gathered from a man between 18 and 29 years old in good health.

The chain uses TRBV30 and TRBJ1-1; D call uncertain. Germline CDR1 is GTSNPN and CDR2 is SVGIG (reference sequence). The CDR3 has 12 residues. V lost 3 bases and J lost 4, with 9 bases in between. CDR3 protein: CAWSSGVTEAFF. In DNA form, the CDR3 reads TGTGCCTGGAGCAGTGGGGTCACTGAAGCTTTCTTT.

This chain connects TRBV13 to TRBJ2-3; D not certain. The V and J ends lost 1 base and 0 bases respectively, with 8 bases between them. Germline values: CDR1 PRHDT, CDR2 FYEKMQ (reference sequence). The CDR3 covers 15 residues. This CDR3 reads CASSLEWRSTDTQYF. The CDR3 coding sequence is TGTGCCAGCAGCTTAGAATGGCGCAGCACAGATACGCAGTATTTT.

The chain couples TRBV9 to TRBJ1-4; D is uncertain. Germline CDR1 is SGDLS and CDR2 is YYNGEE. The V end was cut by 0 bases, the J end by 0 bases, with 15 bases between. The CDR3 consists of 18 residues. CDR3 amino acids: CASSVVFVADATNEKLFF. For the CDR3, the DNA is TGTGCCAGCAGCGTAGTCTTTGTGGCAGATGCAACTAATGAAAAACTGTTTTTT. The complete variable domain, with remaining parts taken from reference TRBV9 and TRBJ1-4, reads DSGVTQTPKHLITATGQRVTLRCSPRSGDLSVYWYQQSLDQGLQFLIQYYNGEERAKGNILERFSAQQFPDLHSELNLSSLELGDSALYFCASSVVFVADATNEKLFFGSGTQLSVL.

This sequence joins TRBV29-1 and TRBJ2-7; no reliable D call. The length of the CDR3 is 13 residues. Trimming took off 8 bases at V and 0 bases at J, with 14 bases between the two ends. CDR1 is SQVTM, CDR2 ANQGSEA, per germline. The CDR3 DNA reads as TGCAGCACCATCCCGGTAGGCTCCTACGAGCAGTACTTC. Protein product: CSTIPVGSYEQYF.